This T cell receptor (beta chain) originates from a study of memory B cells and T cells in multiple sclerosis. Study-wide points: Compartments had unequal clone-set sizes, affecting shared clonotype counts.

Trimming left V 1 base short and J 6 bases short, with 16 bases between. This CDR3 spans 15 amino acids. Germline V gene lookup returns CDR1 SGHDN and CDR2 FVKESK. Assay: immunoSEQ multiplex PCR; the TCRdb copy retains only in-frame clones and omits some. This repertoire shows 30,000 or so clones, 86% found once; its top ten account for under 3.5%. Separate sequencing covered autoproliferating (CFSE-dim) and non-proliferating (CFSE-high) T cells from stimulus-free culture. Roughly 5x10^7 CFSE-labeled PBMCs were cultured less than 8 days unstimulated, then replicate wells were pooled. PBMCs were labeled with about 0.5 uM CFSE and cultured without exogenous stimuli. This clone has a handful of counts. The target antigen is unknown.

This chain uses TRBV14 with TRBJ2-7, with D possibly matching TRBD1 (5 bases). The origin of this receptor is a human donor with multiple sclerosis. The specimen sequenced was PBMCs from blood kept in culture. DNA for the CDR3: TGTGCCAGCAGCCAAGGCAGGGCAGGCCGCGGCGAGCAGTACTTC. This translates into CASSQGRAGRGEQYF.